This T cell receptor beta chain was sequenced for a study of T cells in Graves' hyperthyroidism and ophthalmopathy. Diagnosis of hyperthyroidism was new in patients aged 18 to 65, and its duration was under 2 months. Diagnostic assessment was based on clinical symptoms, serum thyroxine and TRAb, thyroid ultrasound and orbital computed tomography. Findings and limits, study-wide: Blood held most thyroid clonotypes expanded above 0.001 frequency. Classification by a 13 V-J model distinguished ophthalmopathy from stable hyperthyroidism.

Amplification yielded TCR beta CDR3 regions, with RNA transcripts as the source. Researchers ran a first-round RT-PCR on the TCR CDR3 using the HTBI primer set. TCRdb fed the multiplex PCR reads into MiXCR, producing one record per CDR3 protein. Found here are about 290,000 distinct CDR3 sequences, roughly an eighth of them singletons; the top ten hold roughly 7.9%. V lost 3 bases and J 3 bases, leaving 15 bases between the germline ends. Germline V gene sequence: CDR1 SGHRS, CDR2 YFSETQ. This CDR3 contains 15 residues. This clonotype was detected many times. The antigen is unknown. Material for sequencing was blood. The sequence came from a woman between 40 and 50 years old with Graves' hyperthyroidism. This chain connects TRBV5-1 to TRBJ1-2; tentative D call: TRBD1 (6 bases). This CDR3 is CASSSSPDSYYGYTF. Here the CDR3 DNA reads TGCGCCAGCAGCTCCTCGCCGGACAGTTACTATGGCTACACCTTC.